This paragraph covers one T cell receptor beta chain sequence. Living in about two dozen US areas, the participants were between 18 and 89 years of age. Participant-given clinical history determined each cohort assignment. The record originates from a study of blood T cell repertoires in COVID-19. Overall study: Both acute and convalescent COVID-19 samples were obtained from the United States, Italy and Spain. T cells, B-cell-depleted T cells, or PBMCs supplied cDNA or gDNA.

The CDR3 runs to 16 residues. Germline CDR1 SGHRS, CDR2 YFSETQ. Trimming cost V 0 bases and J 5 bases, with 15 bases left between them. The table came from immunoSEQ multiplex PCR; TCRdb's copy has only in-frame clones and leaves some out. The sample has a few hundred thousand clones, about 89% seen once. The receptor was isolated from a middle-aged woman who had recovered from COVID-19. The chain has TRBV5-1 and TRBJ2-1; D is perhaps TRBD2 (5 bases). Sequencing was performed on PBMCs or T cells enriched from blood (not recorded which). CDR3 nucleotide sequence: TGCGCCAGCAGCTTGGCTTTCACACTAGGGAACAATGAGCAGTTCTTC. Protein sequence: CASSLAFTLGNNEQFF.